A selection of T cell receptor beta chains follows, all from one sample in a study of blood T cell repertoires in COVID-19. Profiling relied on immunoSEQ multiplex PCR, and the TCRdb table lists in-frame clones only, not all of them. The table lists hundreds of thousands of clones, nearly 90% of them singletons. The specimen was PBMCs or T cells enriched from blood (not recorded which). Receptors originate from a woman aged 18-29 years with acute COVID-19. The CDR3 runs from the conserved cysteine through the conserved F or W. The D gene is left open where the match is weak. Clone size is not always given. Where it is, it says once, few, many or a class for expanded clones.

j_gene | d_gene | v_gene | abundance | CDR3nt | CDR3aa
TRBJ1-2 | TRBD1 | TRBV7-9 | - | TGTGCCAGCAGCTTAGCGCGGCAGGGGGATGGCTACACCTTC | CASSLARQGDGYTF
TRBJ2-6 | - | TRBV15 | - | TGTGCCACCAGCAGAGTTATAGCCGGGACTGGGGCCAACGTCCTGACTTTC | CATSRVIAGTGANVLTF
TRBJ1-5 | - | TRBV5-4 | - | TGTGCCAGCAGCTTGACAGGCTCAAATCAGCCCCAGCATTTT | CASSLTGSNQPQHF
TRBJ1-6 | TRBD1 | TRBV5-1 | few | TGCGCCAGCAGCCCTAACAGGGGTGGTTCACCCCTCCACTTT | CASSPNRGGSPLHF
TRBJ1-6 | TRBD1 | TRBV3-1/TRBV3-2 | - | TGTGCCAGCAGCCCACGGGACAGTAGGAATTCACCCCTCCACTTT | CASSPRDSRNSPLHF
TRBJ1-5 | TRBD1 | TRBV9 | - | TGTGCCAGCTCTTCGGACAGGGGAAGGGATCAGCCCCAGCATTTT | CASSSDRGRDQPQHF
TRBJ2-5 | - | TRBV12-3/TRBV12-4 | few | TGTGCCAGCAGTCTGGGGAGAGCAGAGACCCAGTACTTC | CASSLGRAETQYF
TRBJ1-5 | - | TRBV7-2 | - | TGTGCCAGCAGCCTCCTGGGGGGAGGCAATCAGCCCCAGCATTTT | CASSLLGGGNQPQHF
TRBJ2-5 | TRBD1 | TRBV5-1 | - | TGCGCCAGCAGCCGCTTTGAGACAGGGAAAGGGACCCAGTACTTC | CASSRFETGKGTQYF
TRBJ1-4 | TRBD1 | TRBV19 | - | TGTGCCAGTAGTTTCCCACAGGGGCGAGGCACTAATGAAAAACTGTTTTTT | CASSFPQGRGTNEKLFF
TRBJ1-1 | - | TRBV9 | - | TGTGCCAGCAGCGTAGAGCCAAAGAACACTGAAGCTTTCTTT | CASSVEPKNTEAFF
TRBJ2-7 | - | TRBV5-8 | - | TGTGCCAGCAGCTTGGAGGGACCAGGGGATTTCGAGCAGTACTTC | CASSLEGPGDFEQYF
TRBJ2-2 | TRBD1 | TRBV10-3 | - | TGTGCCATCCCAAGGACAGGGGCGTACACCGGGGAGCTGTTTTTT | CAIPRTGAYTGELFF
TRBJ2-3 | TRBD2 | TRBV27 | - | TGTGCCAGCAGTTTTAGAACTAGCGGGGGGTCGGCGACAGATACGCAGTATTTT | CASSFRTSGGSATDTQYF
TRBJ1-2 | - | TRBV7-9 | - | TGTGCCACTTCTTCGGGGGGGGCCTATGGCTACACCTTC | CATSSGGAYGYTF
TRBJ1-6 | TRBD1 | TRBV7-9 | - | TGTGCCAGCAGCATTACAGGGGGCGAGAATTCACCCCTCCACTTT | CASSITGGENSPLHF
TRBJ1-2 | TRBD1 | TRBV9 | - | TGTGCCAGCAGCGTAGGACAGGGAACTTTTGGCTACACCTTC | CASSVGQGTFGYTF
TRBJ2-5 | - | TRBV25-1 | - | TGTGCCAGCAGTCCATCCAGAGGGGGTCGGGAGACCCAGTACTTC | CASSPSRGGRETQYF
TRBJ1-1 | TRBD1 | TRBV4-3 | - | TGCGCCAGCAGCCAGGGAACAGGGGGAGGCACTGAAGCTTTCTTT | CASSQGTGGGTEAFF
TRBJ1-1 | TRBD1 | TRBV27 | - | TGTGCCAGCAGTTTATCCGGCAGGGGGCGGTGGTACACTGAAGCTTTCTTT | CASSLSGRGRWYTEAFF
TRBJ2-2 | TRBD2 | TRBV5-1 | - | TGCGCCAGCAGCTCTAGTCGGGAGGGAACCGGGGAGCTGTTTTTT | CASSSSREGTGELFF
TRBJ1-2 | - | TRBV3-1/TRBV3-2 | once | TGTGCCAGCAGCCAAGCACGGTTCTATGGCTACACCTTC | CASSQARFYGYTF
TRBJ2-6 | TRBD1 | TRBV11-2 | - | TGTGCCAGCGGCCCAGGACAGGGGGCCTCCTCTGGGGCCAACGTCCTGACTTTC | CASGPGQGASSGANVLTF
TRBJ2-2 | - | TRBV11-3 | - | TGTGCCAGCAGCTTAGATAAGTGGGGCCAGACGAACACCGGGGAGCTGTTTTTT | CASSLDKWGQTNTGELFF
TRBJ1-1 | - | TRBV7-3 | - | TGTGCCAGCAGCAGAAGTGGACAGACGAACACTGAAGCTTTCTTT | CASSRSGQTNTEAFF
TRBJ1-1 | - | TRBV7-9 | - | TGTGCCAGCAGCGCCGAAGCGGGCACTGAAGCTTTCTTT | CASSAEAGTEAFF
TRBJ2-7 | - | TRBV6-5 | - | TGTGCCAGCTCGAGAGGGCTGAACGAGCAGTACTTC | CASSRGLNEQYF
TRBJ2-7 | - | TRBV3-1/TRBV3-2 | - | TGTGCCAGCAGCCAAGATTCCGGTAGCGGCTACGAGCAGTACTTC | CASSQDSGSGYEQYF
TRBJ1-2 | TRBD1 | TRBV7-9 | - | TGTGCCAGCACCCCCCGGGTGGAGGGGGCGAACTATGGCTACACCTTC | CASTPRVEGANYGYTF
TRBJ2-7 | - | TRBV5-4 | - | TGTGCCAGCAGCGCCAGCTACGAGCAGTACTTC | CASSASYEQYF
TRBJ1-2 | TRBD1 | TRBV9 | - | TGTGCCAGCAGCGTAGCGGGGACAGCCTATGGCTACACCTTC | CASSVAGTAYGYTF
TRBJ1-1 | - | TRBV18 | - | TGTGCCAGCTCAGGCCAGGGAGGACCCCTGGGAACTGAAGCTTTCTTT | CASSGQGGPLGTEAFF
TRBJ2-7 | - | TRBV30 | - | TGTGCCTGGATAAAGGGGGACTCCTACGAGCAGTACTTC | CAWIKGDSYEQYF
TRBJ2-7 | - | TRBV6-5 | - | TGTGCCAGCAGTTATAATTTCGACGAGGTGTACGAGCAGTACTTC | CASSYNFDEVYEQYF
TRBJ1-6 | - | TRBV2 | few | TGTGCCAGCATTCTGTGGGGCTCGGCCCTCCACTTT | CASILWGSALHF
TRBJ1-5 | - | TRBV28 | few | TGTGCCAGCAGTGTAAATCAGCCCCAGCATTTT | CASSVNQPQHF
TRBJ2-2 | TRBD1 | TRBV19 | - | TGTGCCACCAAGGACAGGCCTCACATCGCGAACACCGGGGAGCTGTTTTTT | CATKDRPHIANTGELFF
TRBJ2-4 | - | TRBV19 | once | TGTGCCAGTAGTGACAGGTTCAAAAACATTCAGTACTTC | CASSDRFKNIQYF
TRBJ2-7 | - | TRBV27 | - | TGTGCCAGCAGCGCAGGAACCTACGAGCAGTACTTC | CASSAGTYEQYF
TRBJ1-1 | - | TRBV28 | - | TGTGCCAGCAGCCCAGGGGCCCTTGAGGGAGCTTTCTTT | CASSPGALEGAFF